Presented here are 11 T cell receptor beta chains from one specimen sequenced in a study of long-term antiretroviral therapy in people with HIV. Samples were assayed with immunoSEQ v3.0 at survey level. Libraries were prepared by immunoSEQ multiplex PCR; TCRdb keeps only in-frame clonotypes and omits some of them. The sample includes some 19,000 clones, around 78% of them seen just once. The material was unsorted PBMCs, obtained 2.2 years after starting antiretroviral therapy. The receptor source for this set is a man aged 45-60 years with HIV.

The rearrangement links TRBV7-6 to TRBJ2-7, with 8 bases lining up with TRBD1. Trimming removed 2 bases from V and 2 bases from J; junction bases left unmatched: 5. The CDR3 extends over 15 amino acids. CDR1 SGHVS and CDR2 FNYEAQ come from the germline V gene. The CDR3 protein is CASSLSGQGTYEQYF. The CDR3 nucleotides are TGTGCCAGCAGCTTATCAGGACAGGGAACCTACGAGCAGTACTTC. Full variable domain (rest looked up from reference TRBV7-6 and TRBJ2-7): GAGVSQSPRYKVTKRGQDVALRCDPISGHVSLYWYRQALGQGPEFLTYFNYEAQQDKSGLPNDRFSAERPEGSISTLTIQRTEQRDSAMYRCASSLSGQGTYEQYFGPGTRLTVT.

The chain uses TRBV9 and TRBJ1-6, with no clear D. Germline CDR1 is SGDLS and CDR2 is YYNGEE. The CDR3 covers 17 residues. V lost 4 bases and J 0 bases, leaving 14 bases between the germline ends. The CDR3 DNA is TGTGCCAGCAGCAGATCTGACTCAAGCTCCTATAATTCACCCCTCCACTTT. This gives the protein CASSRSDSSSYNSPLHF.

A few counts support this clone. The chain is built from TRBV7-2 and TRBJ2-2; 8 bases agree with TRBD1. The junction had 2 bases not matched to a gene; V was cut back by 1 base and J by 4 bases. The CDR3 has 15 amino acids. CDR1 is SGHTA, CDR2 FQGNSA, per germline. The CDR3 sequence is CASSLGTGITGELFF. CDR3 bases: TGTGCCAGCAGCTTAGGGACAGGGATCACCGGGGAGCTGTTTTTT.

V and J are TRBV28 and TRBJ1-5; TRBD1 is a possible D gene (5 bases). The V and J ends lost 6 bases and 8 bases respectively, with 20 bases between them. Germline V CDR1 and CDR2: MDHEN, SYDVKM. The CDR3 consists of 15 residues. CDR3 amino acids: CASSPRGLPVEPQHF. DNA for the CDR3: TGTGCCAGCAGCCCTCGGGGACTTCCCGTGGAGCCCCAGCATTTT.

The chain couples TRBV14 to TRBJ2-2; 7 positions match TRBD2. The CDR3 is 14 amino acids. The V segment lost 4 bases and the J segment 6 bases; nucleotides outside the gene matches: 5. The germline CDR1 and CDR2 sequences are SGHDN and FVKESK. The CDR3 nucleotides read TGTGCCAGCAGCCGGGACTATTTATCCGGGGAGCTGTTTTTT. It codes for CASSRDYLSGELFF.

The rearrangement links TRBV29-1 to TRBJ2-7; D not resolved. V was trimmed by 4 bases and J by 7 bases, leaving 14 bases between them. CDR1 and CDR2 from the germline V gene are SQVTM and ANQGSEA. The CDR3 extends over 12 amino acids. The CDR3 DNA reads TGCAGCGTTGTAACTGGGGTCAGGGAGCAGTACTTC. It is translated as CSVVTGVREQYF.

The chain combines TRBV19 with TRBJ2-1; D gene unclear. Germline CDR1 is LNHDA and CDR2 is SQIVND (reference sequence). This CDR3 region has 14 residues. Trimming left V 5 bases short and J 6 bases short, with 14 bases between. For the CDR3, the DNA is TGTGCCAGTAGTCGACGTAGCCCCCCCAATGAGCAGTTCTTC. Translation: CASSRRSPPNEQFF.

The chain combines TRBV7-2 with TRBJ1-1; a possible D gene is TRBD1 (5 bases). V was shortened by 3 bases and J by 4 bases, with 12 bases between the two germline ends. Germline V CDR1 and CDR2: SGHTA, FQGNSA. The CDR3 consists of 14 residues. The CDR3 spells CASSFSGGFTEAFF. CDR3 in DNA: TGTGCCAGCAGCTTTTCTGGGGGGTTCACTGAAGCTTTCTTT.

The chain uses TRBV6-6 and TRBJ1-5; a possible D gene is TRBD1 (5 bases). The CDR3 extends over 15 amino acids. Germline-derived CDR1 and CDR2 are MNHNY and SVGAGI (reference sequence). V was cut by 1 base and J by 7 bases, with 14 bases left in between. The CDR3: CASSYWGGKEQPQHF. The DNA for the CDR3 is TGTGCCAGCAGTTACTGGGGCGGCAAAGAGCAGCCCCAGCATTTT.

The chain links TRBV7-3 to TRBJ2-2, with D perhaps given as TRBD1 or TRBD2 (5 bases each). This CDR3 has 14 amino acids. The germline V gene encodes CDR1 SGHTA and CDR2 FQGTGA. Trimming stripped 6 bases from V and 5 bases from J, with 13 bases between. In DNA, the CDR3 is TGTGCCAGCAGGTTGGGAGCAGGGACCGGGGAGCTGTTTTTT. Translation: CASRLGAGTGELFF. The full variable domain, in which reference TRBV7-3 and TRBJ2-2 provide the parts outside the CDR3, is GAGVSQTPSNKVTEKGKYVELRCDPISGHTALYWYRQSLGQGPEFLIYFQGTGAADDSGLPNDRFFAVRPEGSVSTLKIQRTERGDSAVYLCASRLGAGTGELFFGEGSRLTVL.

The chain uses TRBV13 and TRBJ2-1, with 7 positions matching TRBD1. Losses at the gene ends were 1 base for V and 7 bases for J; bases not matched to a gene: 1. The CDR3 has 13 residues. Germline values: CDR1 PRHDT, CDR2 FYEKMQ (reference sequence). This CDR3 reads CASSLARGNEQFF. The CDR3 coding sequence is TGTGCCAGCAGCTTAGCCAGGGGGAATGAGCAGTTCTTC.